Here is one T cell receptor (beta chain) with its context. What it binds is not known. The immunoSEQ assay was version 4, run in survey mode. The data were produced by immunoSEQ multiplex PCR, yet TCRdb's version contains in-frame clones alone and is incomplete. The sample has tens of thousands of clones, about four fifths seen once. These data originate in a study of persistence of HIV-infected CD4 T cells. Lysates of CMV-infected fibroblasts at 9.5 to 10 ug/mL stimulated these cells. Memory cells lacking CD40L and CD69 with high CD45RO were sorted. Study results and limitations: CMV- and Gag-responding cells had lower TCRbeta richness than CD3/CD28-responding cells.

The clonotype originates from an adult man with HIV who was CMV-seropositive. The sequences come from CD4+ T cells sorted from PBMCs after approximately 18-hour stimulation, collected from a patient who received antiretroviral therapy.

CDR3 sequence reads: CASSIGQGLEQYF. The DNA of the CDR3 is TGTGCCAGCAGCATCGGTCAGGGTCTCGAGCAGTACTTC. The chain joins TRBV7-9 to TRBJ2-7, with D tentatively TRBD1 (5 bases). This CDR3 has 13 residues. The germline V and J ends were trimmed by 5 bases and 6 bases, with 14 bases remaining between them. The germline V gene encodes CDR1 SEHNR and CDR2 FQNEAQ (reference sequence).